The 22 T cell receptor beta chains reported below all come from one sample, sequenced in a study of blood T cell repertoires in COVID-19. Method: immunoSEQ multiplex PCR; TCRdb's copy keeps in-frame clones and lacks some. This table has 350,000 to 400,000 clones, 70% to 90% appearing once. The sample consisted of PBMCs or T cells enriched from blood (not recorded which). The receptor source for this set is a woman between 18 and 29 years old who had recovered from COVID-19.

This rearrangement joins TRBV5-6 to TRBJ2-7; 7 nucleotides agree with TRBD1. V shed 4 bases and J 3 bases; nucleotides not matched to a gene: 10. The CDR3 contains 15 residues. CDR1 is SGHDT and CDR2 is YYEEEE in the germline V gene. The CDR3: CASSPDREGFYEQYF. CDR3 in DNA: TGTGCCAGCAGCCCCGACAGGGAAGGGTTCTACGAGCAGTACTTC.

The chain joins TRBV5-4 to TRBJ1-2; 11 bases agree with TRBD1. Per germline, CDR1 SGHNT and CDR2 YYREEE (reference sequence). This CDR3 spans 16 amino acids. V was clipped by 3 bases and J by 3 bases; unmatched bases: 7. The CDR3 loop reads CASSSGGTGGYYGYTF. The CDR3, as DNA: TGTGCCAGCAGCTCGGGTGGGACAGGGGGTTACTATGGCTACACCTTC.

This chain connects TRBV2 to TRBJ2-1, with 11 bases that match TRBD2. Germline CDR1 and CDR2: SNHLY and FYNNEI. With 6 bases clipped from V and 3 bases from J, the junction kept 4 bases outside the gene matches. The CDR3 consists of 15 residues. The CDR3 loop reads CASRLAGDRYNEQFF. As DNA, the CDR3 is TGTGCCAGCAGACTAGCGGGGGACCGCTACAATGAGCAGTTCTTC.

This clone was detected only a few times. The chain has TRBV5-1 and TRBJ1-6; 9 bases agree with TRBD1. This CDR3 has 15 amino acids. After removal of 4 bases from V and 10 bases from J, the junction contained 9 bases not matched to a gene. CDR1 SGHRS and CDR2 YFSETQ come from the germline V gene. CDR3 residues: CASSLPDRGESPLHF. The CDR3 region has the DNA TGCGCCAGCAGCCTTCCGGACAGGGGCGAGTCACCCCTCCACTTT. The entire variable domain, with the rest obtained from reference TRBV5-1 and TRBJ1-6, is as follows: KAGVTQTPRYLIKTRGQQVTLSCSPISGHRSVSWYQQTPGQGLQFLFEYFSETQRNKGNFPGRFSGRQFSNSRSEMNVSTLELGDSALYLCASSLPDRGESPLHFGNGTRLTVT.

The V call is TRBV3-1 (or the pseudogene TRBV3-2), the J call TRBJ1-6; no clear D gene. The CDR3 spans 17 residues. The germline V gene encodes CDR1 LGHDT and CDR2 YNNKEL (reference sequence). V lost 1 base and J 1 base, leaving 11 bases between the germline ends. CDR3 DNA sequence: TGTGCCAGCAGCCAAGTTGTGGGGAGTTCCTATAATTCACCCCTCCACTTT. This sequence encodes CASSQVVGSSYNSPLHF.

This clone has only one observation. The genes are TRBV13 and TRBJ1-5, with 7 bases that match TRBD1. CDR1 and CDR2 from the germline V gene are PRHDT and FYEKMQ (reference sequence). V lost 0 bases to trimming and J lost 1 base; unmatched junction nucleotides: 18. This CDR3 comprises 21 residues. The CDR3 is CASSLGALTGLRLGSNQPQHF. CDR3 in DNA: TGTGCCAGCAGCTTAGGGGCACTGACAGGGCTCCGATTGGGAAGCAATCAGCCCCAGCATTTT.

The chain recombines TRBV7-2 with TRBJ1-6; TRBD1 aligns across 8 bases. J gave up 1 base and V 5 bases, and 10 bases lay outside the gene matches. Germline CDR1 SGHTA, CDR2 FQGNSA. The CDR3 length is 18 residues. CDR3 amino acids: CASSTQGGATSYNSPLHF. CDR3 in DNA: TGTGCCAGCAGCACACAGGGGGGGGCGACGTCCTATAATTCACCCCTCCACTTT.

This chain links TRBV9 with TRBJ1-2; D unclear. This CDR3 comprises 11 residues. The V end lost 3 bases, the J end lost 4 bases, and 4 bases lay between the germline ends. Looked up from germline, CDR1 is SGDLS and CDR2 is YYNGEE. The CDR3 sequence is CASSAIYGYTF. CDR3 DNA: TGTGCCAGCAGCGCCATCTATGGCTACACCTTC.

This clone was detected only once. This chain joins TRBV27 and TRBJ2-7; weak D call: TRBD2 (5 bases). CDR1 MNHEY and CDR2 SMNVEV come from the germline V gene (reference sequence). V was trimmed by 5 bases and J by 3 bases, leaving 11 bases between them. The CDR3 has 13 residues. The CDR3 sequence is CASSLGMDYEQYF. For the CDR3, the DNA is TGTGCCAGCAGTCTCGGGATGGACTACGAGCAGTACTTC.

V is TRBV24-1 and J is TRBJ2-6, with unresolved D. The germline gives CDR1 KGHDR, CDR2 SFDVKD. The CDR3 is made up of 14 amino acids. Trimming removed 1 base from V and 4 bases from J, with 4 bases in between. The CDR3 loop reads CATSDLAGANVLTF. The CDR3 DNA is TGTGCCACCAGTGATTTAGCCGGGGCCAACGTCCTGACTTTC.

The gene calls are TRBV5-1 and TRBJ1-2; 10 bases are a match to TRBD1. The V and J ends lost 0 bases and 2 bases, in that order; junction bases with no gene match: 4. The CDR3 extends over 16 amino acids. Germline CDR1 SGHRS, CDR2 YFSETQ. The CDR3 sequence: CASSLVSGQGNYGYTF. The CDR3 DNA reads TGCGCCAGCAGCTTGGTATCGGGACAGGGGAACTATGGCTACACCTTC. Combining the CDR3 with reference TRBV5-1 and TRBJ1-2 gives the whole variable domain KAGVTQTPRYLIKTRGQQVTLSCSPISGHRSVSWYQQTPGQGLQFLFEYFSETQRNKGNFPGRFSGRQFSNSRSEMNVSTLELGDSALYLCASSLVSGQGNYGYTFGSGTRLTVV.

CDR3 loop: CASRTGQETQYF. Here the CDR3 DNA reads TGCGCCAGCCGGACAGGACAAGAGACCCAGTACTTC. The rearrangement uses TRBV23-1 and TRBJ2-5, with 7 bases matching TRBD1. TRBV23-1 is annotated as an ORF whose role is uncertain. CDR3 size: 12 residues. Unmatched junction bases numbered 2, after V lost 8 bases and J lost 2 bases.

J is TRBJ2-2 and V is TRBV5-6; unclear D gene. The CDR3 length is 14 residues. Germline V gives CDR1 SGHDT, CDR2 YYEEEE. Trimming took 1 base from V and 8 from J, leaving 12 bases between them. CDR3 sequence reads: CASSLFSPEGELFF. The CDR3 region has the DNA TGTGCCAGCAGCTTGTTTAGCCCTGAGGGGGAGCTGTTTTTT.

This sequence joins TRBV18 and TRBJ2-1, with 8 bases identical to TRBD2. The CDR3 totals 16 residues. Germline CDR1 KGHSH, CDR2 LQKENI. V gave up 1 base and J gave up 3 bases; unmatched junction bases: 5. The CDR3 nucleotides are TGTGCCAGCTCACCACTCACTAGCGGAATCTACAATGAGCAGTTCTTC. Protein sequence: CASSPLTSGIYNEQFF.

The genes are TRBV20-1 and TRBJ2-5; tentative D call: TRBD2 (6 bases). The CDR3 sequence is 15 residues long. Deletions cut 3 bases from V and 2 bases from J, with 16 bases between. CDR1 is DFQATT, CDR2 SNEGSKA, per germline (reference sequence). CDR3 region: CSASRRDSAQETQYF. In DNA form, the CDR3 reads TGCAGTGCTAGTCGCCGGGACTCCGCTCAAGAGACCCAGTACTTC.

This chain uses TRBV9 with TRBJ2-5; 10 bases align to TRBD2. CDR1 is SGDLS and CDR2 is YYNGEE in the germline V gene. Trimming cost V 3 bases and J 4 bases; bases outside gene matches: 6. The CDR3 has 15 amino acids. For the CDR3, the DNA is TGTGCCAGCAGCGGAAGCGGGGGGGCCGGAGAGACCCAGTACTTC. Translation gives CASSGSGGAGETQYF.

The CDR3 DNA is TGTGCCAGCAGCCTCACCCGGGGTATGAACACTGAAGCTTTCTTT. Translating it yields CASSLTRGMNTEAFF. The chain links TRBV7-2 to TRBJ1-1, with D unclear. The CDR3 is 15 amino acids. V lost 5 bases, J lost 0 bases, and 13 bases lay in between. Germline lookup yields CDR1 SGHTA and CDR2 FQGNSA.

The V gene is TRBV11-3, the J gene TRBJ2-2, with 9 bases fitting TRBD1. V lost 3 bases to trimming and J lost 3 bases; unmatched junction nucleotides: 5. The CDR3 contains 16 residues. Germline CDR1 SGHNT, CDR2 YENEEA. CDR3 bases: TGTGCCAGCAGCTTGAACAGGGGGCCGTACACCGGGGAGCTGTTTTTT. It is translated as CASSLNRGPYTGELFF.

The rearrangement joins TRBV27 to TRBJ2-1; the match to TRBD2 covers 14 bases. Germline CDR1 MNHEY, CDR2 SMNVEV (reference sequence). The length of the CDR3 is 16 residues. With V trimmed by 4 bases and J by 5 bases, 4 bases remained unmatched. CDR3 in amino acids: CASSYGTSGGNNEQFF. CDR3 nucleotides: TGTGCCAGCAGTTACGGGACTAGCGGGGGTAACAATGAGCAGTTCTTC.

This chain links TRBV7-2 with TRBJ1-5, with TRBD1 matching over 8 bases. The J segment lost 4 bases and the V segment lost 6 bases, leaving 5 bases of the junction unmatched. This CDR3 contains 14 residues. Germline CDR1 is SGHTA and CDR2 is FQGNSA. CDR3 amino acids: CASRRTGNNQPQHF. CDR3 nucleotide sequence: TGTGCCAGCAGACGGACAGGGAATAATCAGCCCCAGCATTTT. The complete variable domain, with remaining parts taken from reference TRBV7-2 and TRBJ1-5, reads GAGVSQSPSNKVTEKGKDVELRCDPISGHTALYWYRQSLGQGLEFLIYFQGNSAPDKSGLPSDRFSAERTGGSVSTLTIQRTQQEDSAVYLCASRRTGNNQPQHFGDGTRLSIL.

The J gene is TRBJ1-1, the V gene TRBV10-3, with TRBD1 matching 9 bases. V dropped 7 bases and J dropped 2; count of bases not matched to a gene: 5. This CDR3 region has 14 residues. Germline V gene sequence: CDR1 ENHRY, CDR2 SYGVKD. CDR3 amino acids: CAIKPGQGNTEAFF. Here the CDR3 DNA reads TGTGCCATCAAGCCGGGACAGGGCAACACTGAAGCTTTCTTT.

The rearrangement links TRBV6-4 to TRBJ1-2; possibly TRBD1 for D (6 bases). Germline CDR1 is MRHNA and CDR2 is SNTAGT. The CDR3 loop spans 13 amino acids. Trimming took off 4 bases at V and 6 bases at J, with 12 bases between the two ends. For the CDR3, the DNA is TGTGCCAGCAGTGCCGGCGAGGGGGATGGCTACACCTTC. Translating gives CASSAGEGDGYTF.